One sample yielded the 14 T cell receptor beta chains listed below, sequenced in a study of T cell responses to AZD1222 COVID-19 vaccine. Using immunoSEQ multiplex PCR, the repertoire was profiled, and TCRdb retains in-frame clones only, with some absent. The profile shows more than 100,000 clones, around nine tenths of them singletons. The sample was peripheral blood, taken on day 0 of AZD1222 vaccination. The receptors stem from an adult in good health.

The chain uses TRBV7-2 and TRBJ2-1; 8 bases fit TRBD2. V gave up 2 bases and J gave up 8 bases; unmatched junction bases: 8. Germline V gene sequence: CDR1 SGHTA, CDR2 FQGNSA. The CDR3 runs to 15 residues. This CDR3 reads CASSLRVVGGDEQFF. The CDR3 region has the DNA TGTGCCAGCAGCTTAAGGGTAGTCGGGGGGGATGAGCAGTTCTTC.

This chain links TRBV3-1 (or the pseudogene TRBV3-2) with TRBJ1-3; unclear D gene. The ends were cut back, 4 bases at V and 6 bases at J, with 10 bases in the middle. The CDR3 spans 13 residues. Germline V gives CDR1 LGHDT, CDR2 YNNKEL (reference sequence). Here the CDR3 reads CASSPAPLNTIYF. CDR3 nucleotide sequence: TGTGCCAGCAGCCCCGCCCCCTTAAACACCATATATTTT.

In its sample, this clone was seen a few times. J is TRBJ2-7 and V is TRBV15; the D gene is possibly TRBD1 (6 bases). This CDR3 spans 17 amino acids. The germline V gene has CDR1 LNHNV and CDR2 YYDKDF (reference sequence). The germline V and J ends were trimmed by 0 bases and 4 bases, with 19 bases remaining between them. CDR3 loop: CATSREPDRAGAYEQYF. CDR3 DNA: TGTGCCACCAGCAGAGAGCCAGACCGGGCAGGGGCGTACGAGCAGTACTTC.

The chain has TRBV5-6 and TRBJ1-1; 7 nucleotides match TRBD1. The CDR3 is made up of 17 amino acids. CDR1 and CDR2 from the germline V gene are SGHDT and YYEEEE. The V segment lost 4 bases and the J segment 1 base; nucleotides outside the gene matches: 13. The CDR3 sequence: CASSKPQGTIKNTEAFF. The CDR3 DNA sequence: TGTGCCAGCAGCAAGCCACAGGGGACAATAAAGAACACTGAAGCTTTCTTT.

This chain joins TRBV18 and TRBJ2-2; D gene uncertain. CDR3 length: 16 amino acids. Germline loops: CDR1 KGHSH, CDR2 LQKENI. V was pared by 0 bases and J by 2 bases, with 10 bases between. CDR3 DNA sequence: TGTGCCAGCTCACCACCCTCGCTACCCAACACCGGGGAGCTGTTTTTT. Translation gives CASSPPSLPNTGELFF. Based on the CDR3 plus reference TRBV18 and TRBJ2-2, the full variable domain is NAGVMQNPRHLVRRRGQEARLRCSPMKGHSHVYWYRQLPEEGLKFMVYLQKENIIDESGMPKERFSAEFPKEGPSILRIQQVVRGDSAAYFCASSPPSLPNTGELFFGEGSRLTVL.

The CDR3 DNA is TGTGCCAGCAGCCTTGACAGGGCAGGAAACACCATATATTTT. This encodes CASSLDRAGNTIYF. The rearrangement joins TRBV6-5 to TRBJ1-3, with 7 bases aligning to TRBD1. Germline values: CDR1 MNHEY, CDR2 SVGAGI. After removal of 6 bases from V and 4 bases from J, the junction contained 6 bases not matched to a gene. CDR3 length: 14 residues.

The CDR3, as DNA: TGTGCCAGTAGTCTACAGGGCTACAATCAGCCCCAGCATTTT. It encodes CASSLQGYNQPQHF. The chain recombines TRBV19 with TRBJ1-5; weak D call: TRBD1 (6 bases). Germline assignment: CDR1 LNHDA and CDR2 SQIVND (reference sequence). CDR3 length: 14 amino acids. The V end lost 5 bases, the J end lost 3 bases, and 11 bases lay between the germline ends.

The chain has TRBV3-1 (or the pseudogene TRBV3-2) and TRBJ1-2; D call uncertain. The CDR3 consists of 11 residues. Trimming cost V 5 bases and J 5 bases, with 6 bases left between them. CDR1 and CDR2 (germline): LGHDT, YNNKEL (reference sequence). The CDR3: CASSVGYGYTF. CDR3 in DNA: TGTGCCAGCAGCGTGGGGTATGGCTACACCTTC.

This sequence joins TRBV7-2 and TRBJ2-5, with 9 bases matching TRBD1. The CDR3 is 17 amino acids. V was pared by 5 bases and J by 4 bases, with 14 bases of the junction left unmatched. CDR1 is SGHTA and CDR2 is FQGNSA in the germline V gene. This CDR3 reads CASSPSGTGHHLETQYF. In DNA, the CDR3 is TGTGCCAGCAGCCCAAGTGGGACAGGGCATCACTTAGAGACCCAGTACTTC. Filled out from reference TRBV7-2 and TRBJ2-5, the complete variable domain reads GAGVSQSPSNKVTEKGKDVELRCDPISGHTALYWYRQSLGQGLEFLIYFQGNSAPDKSGLPSDRFSAERTGGSVSTLTIQRTQQEDSAVYLCASSPSGTGHHLETQYFGPGTRLLVL.

The chain links TRBV18 to TRBJ2-7; D may be TRBD1 (5 bases). The CDR3 runs 15 residues. Germline loops: CDR1 KGHSH, CDR2 LQKENI. Trimming left V 6 bases short and J 6 bases short, with 21 bases between. CDR3 nucleotide sequence: TGTGCCAGCTCCCGCGACAGTGGCCCCCTCGGCGAGCAGTACGTC. It encodes CASSRDSGPLGEQYV.

The chain links TRBV7-2 to TRBJ2-5; TRBD1 matches at 8 bases. The germline V gene has CDR1 SGHTA and CDR2 FQGNSA. The CDR3 loop spans 15 amino acids. Losses at the gene ends were 4 bases for V and 2 bases for J; bases not matched to a gene: 6. CDR3 amino acids: CASSSGQGAQETQYF. The CDR3 coding sequence is TGTGCCAGCAGCTCCGGACAGGGTGCACAAGAGACCCAGTACTTC. The full variable domain, with the rest looked up from reference TRBV7-2 and TRBJ2-5, is GAGVSQSPSNKVTEKGKDVELRCDPISGHTALYWYRQSLGQGLEFLIYFQGNSAPDKSGLPSDRFSAERTGGSVSTLTIQRTQQEDSAVYLCASSSGQGAQETQYFGPGTRLLVL.

The chain combines TRBV2 with TRBJ1-2, with no clear D. The CDR3 has 13 residues. V lost 3 bases to trimming and J lost 0 bases, with 5 bases between them. Germline CDR1 SNHLY, CDR2 FYNNEI. CDR3 nucleotides: TGTGCCAGCAGTGACGGCTCTAACTATGGCTACACCTTC. Its translation is CASSDGSNYGYTF.

The rearrangement links TRBV7-2 to TRBJ1-2, with no clear D. This CDR3 region has 13 residues. Trimming cost V 5 bases and J 8 bases, with 15 bases left between them. Germline lookup yields CDR1 SGHTA and CDR2 FQGNSA. The CDR3 nucleotides are TGTGCCAGCAGCCCAAGCGATCTCGGGGGCTACACCTTC. This translates into CASSPSDLGGYTF.

The chain is built from TRBV5-4 and TRBJ1-1; weak D call: TRBD1 (5 bases). The V gene's germline CDR1 is SGHNT and CDR2 YYREEE (reference sequence). The CDR3 consists of 15 residues. Trimming stripped 4 bases from V and 4 bases from J, with 17 bases between. The DNA of the CDR3 is TGTGCCAGCAGCGTAGATAGGGGATTGGGCACTGAAGCTTTCTTT. Translating gives CASSVDRGLGTEAFF.